This T cell receptor beta chain emerged from a study of shared clonotypes between healthy human individuals. The length of the CDR3 is 13 residues. Germline CDR1 SGHRS, CDR2 YFSETQ. The V end was cut by 4 bases, the J end by 4 bases, with 9 bases between. The sample holds a few counts of this clone. Some clones are missing from TCRdb's copy, which holds only in-frame ones; the method was immunoSEQ multiplex PCR. The sample includes hundreds of thousands of clones, roughly four fifths of them seen just once. V and J are TRBV5-1 and TRBJ1-5; D is undetermined. The sequence was obtained from a woman aged 40 to 49 in good health. Some clones in this sample may be carry-over from other donors' samples. The sample consisted of PBMCs. As DNA, the CDR3 is TGCGCCAGCAGCGGAGGCGAAAATCAGCCCCAGCATTTT. The encoded protein is CASSGGENQPQHF.